This TCR beta chain was found in a study of blood T cell repertoires in COVID-19. Study context: Donors in the United States, Italy and Spain gave samples during acute or convalescent COVID-19.

Germline V gene lookup returns CDR1 SQVTM and CDR2 ANQGSEA. V trimming: 6 bases; J trimming: 3 bases; junction bases outside the gene matches: 13. The CDR3 loop spans 16 amino acids. The protocol was immunoSEQ multiplex PCR, while the TCRdb copy is restricted to in-frame clones and leaves out a portion. The sample carries 300,000 to 450,000 clones, more than 70% recorded once. Sequenced input: PBMCs or T cells enriched from blood (not recorded which). The TCR comes from a man aged 35 to 55 in a cohort exposed to, infected with or recovered from COVID-19 (not recorded which). The rearrangement joins TRBV29-1 to TRBJ1-1; 10 positions match TRBD1. The CDR3 reads CSVPRQGALMDTEAFF. The CDR3 region has the DNA TGCAGCGTGCCGCGACAGGGGGCGCTTATGGACACTGAAGCTTTCTTT.